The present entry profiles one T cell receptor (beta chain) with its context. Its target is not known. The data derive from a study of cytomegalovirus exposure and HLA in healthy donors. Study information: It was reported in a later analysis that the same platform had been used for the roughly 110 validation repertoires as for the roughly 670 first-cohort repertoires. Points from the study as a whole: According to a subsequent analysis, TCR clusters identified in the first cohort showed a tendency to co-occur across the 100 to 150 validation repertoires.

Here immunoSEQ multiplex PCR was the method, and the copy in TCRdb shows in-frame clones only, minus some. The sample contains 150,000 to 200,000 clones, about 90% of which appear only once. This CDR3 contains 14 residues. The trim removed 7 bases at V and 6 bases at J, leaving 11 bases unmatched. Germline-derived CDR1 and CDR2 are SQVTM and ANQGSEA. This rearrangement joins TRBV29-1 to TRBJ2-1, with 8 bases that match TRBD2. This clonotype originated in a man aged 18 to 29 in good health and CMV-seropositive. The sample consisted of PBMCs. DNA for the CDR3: TGCAGCGGCAGTACCGGGACTAGTCTCAATGAGCAGTTCTTC. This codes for CSGSTGTSLNEQFF.